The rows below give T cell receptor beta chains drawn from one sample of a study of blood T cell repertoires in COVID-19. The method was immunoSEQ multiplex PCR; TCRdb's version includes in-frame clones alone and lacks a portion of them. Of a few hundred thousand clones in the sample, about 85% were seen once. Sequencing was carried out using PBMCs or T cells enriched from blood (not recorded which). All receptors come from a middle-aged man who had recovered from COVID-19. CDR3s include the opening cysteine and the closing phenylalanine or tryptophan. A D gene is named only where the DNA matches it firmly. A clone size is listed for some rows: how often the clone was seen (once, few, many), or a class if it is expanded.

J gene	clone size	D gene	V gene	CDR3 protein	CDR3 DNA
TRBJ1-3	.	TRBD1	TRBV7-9	CASVQGDNTIYF	TGTGCCAGCGTACAGGGGGACAACACCATATATTTT
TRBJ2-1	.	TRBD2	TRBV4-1	CASSQEVAGGVRNEQFF	TGCGCCAGCAGCCAAGAAGTCGCTGGGGGGGTTCGCAATGAGCAGTTCTTC
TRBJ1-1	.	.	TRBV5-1	CASSLGGKAFF	TGCGCCAGCAGCTTGGGCGGAAAAGCTTTCTTT
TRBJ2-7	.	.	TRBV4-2	CASSQEGGSYEQYF	TGTGCCAGCAGCCAAGAGGGGGGTTCCTACGAGCAGTACTTC
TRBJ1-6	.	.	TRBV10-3	CAISEVGGLGNSPLHF	TGTGCCATCAGTGAGGTTGGGGGCCTCGGTAATTCACCCCTCCACTTT
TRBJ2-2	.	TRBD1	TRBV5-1	CASTSPLTGDYTGELFF	TGCGCCAGCACTTCCCCCTTGACAGGGGATTACACCGGGGAGCTGTTTTTT
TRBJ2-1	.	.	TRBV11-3	CASRERNRYNEQFF	TGTGCCAGCAGAGAGAGAAACCGGTACAATGAGCAGTTCTTC
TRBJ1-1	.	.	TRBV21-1	CASSKTDQNTEAFF	TGTGCCAGCAGCAAAACTGATCAGAACACTGAAGCTTTCTTT
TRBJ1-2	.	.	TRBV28	CASSIGAYGYTF	TGTGCCAGCAGTATAGGGGCCTATGGCTACACCTTC
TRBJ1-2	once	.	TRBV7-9	CASSPREKFSYTF	TGTGCCAGCAGCCCAAGGGAGAAATTTAGCTACACCTTC
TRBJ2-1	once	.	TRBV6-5	CAVGGVSEQFF	TGTGCCGTCGGGGGAGTTAGTGAGCAGTTCTTC
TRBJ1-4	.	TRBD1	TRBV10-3	CAISEGRPSGTGGEKLFF	TGTGCCATCAGTGAGGGGAGGCCGTCCGGGACAGGGGGCGAAAAACTGTTTTTT
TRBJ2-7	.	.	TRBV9	CASSVEWRGPYEQYF	TGTGCCAGCAGCGTAGAATGGCGGGGACCCTACGAGCAGTACTTC
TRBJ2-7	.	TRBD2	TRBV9	CASSPGTSGRLTYEQYF	TGTGCCAGCAGCCCCGGGACTAGCGGGAGGCTGACCTACGAGCAGTACTTC
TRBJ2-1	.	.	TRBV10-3	CAISDSKQEQFF	TGTGCCATCAGTGATTCAAAACAGGAGCAGTTCTTC
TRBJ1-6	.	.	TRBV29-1	CSAGAGAGSPLHF	TGCAGCGCTGGGGCAGGGGCCGGCTCACCCCTCCACTTT
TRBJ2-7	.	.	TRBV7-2	CASSSQRTGIVSYEQYF	TGTGCCAGCAGCTCCCAAAGGACGGGGATCGTCTCCTACGAGCAGTACTTC
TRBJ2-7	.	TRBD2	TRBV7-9	CASSLGGTSGFIYEQYF	TGTGCCAGCAGCTTGGGGGGGACTAGCGGGTTCATCTACGAGCAGTACTTC
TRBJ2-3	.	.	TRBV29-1	CSVEYETRTDTQYF	TGCAGCGTTGAATACGAGACTCGCACAGATACGCAGTATTTT
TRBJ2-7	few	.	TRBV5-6	CASSFFLRDYEQYF	TGTGCCAGCAGCTTTTTTCTGCGGGACTACGAGCAGTACTTC
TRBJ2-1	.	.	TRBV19	CASSLYTNHNEQFF	TGTGCCAGTAGCCTTTACACAAATCACAATGAGCAGTTCTTC
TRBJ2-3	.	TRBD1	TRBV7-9	CASSWWTGAGDTQYF	TGTGCCAGCAGCTGGTGGACAGGGGCTGGAGATACGCAGTATTTT
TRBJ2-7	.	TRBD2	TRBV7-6	CASSLVGLAGDEQYF	TGTGCCAGCAGCTTAGTAGGGCTAGCGGGAGATGAGCAGTACTTC
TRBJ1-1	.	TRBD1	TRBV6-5	CASSSPFGTGTEAFF	TGTGCCAGCAGTTCGCCCTTTGGGACAGGGACTGAAGCTTTCTTT
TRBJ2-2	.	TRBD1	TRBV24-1	CATSATGTVNTGELFF	TGTGCCACCAGCGCAACCGGGACAGTGAACACCGGGGAGCTGTTTTTT
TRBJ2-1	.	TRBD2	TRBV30	CAWKGLAANNEQFF	TGTGCCTGGAAAGGACTAGCGGCCAACAATGAGCAGTTCTTC
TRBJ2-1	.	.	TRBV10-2	CASSEVVSHYSNEQFF	TGCGCCAGCAGTGAGGTGGTCAGTCATTATTCCAATGAGCAGTTCTTC
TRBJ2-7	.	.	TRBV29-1	CSAGAGNEQYF	TGCAGCGCCGGCGCAGGGAACGAGCAGTACTTC
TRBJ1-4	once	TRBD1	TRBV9	CASSVRTGASGEKLFF	TGTGCCAGCAGCGTCCGGACAGGGGCTAGCGGTGAAAAACTGTTTTTT
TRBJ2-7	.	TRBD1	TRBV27	CASSSRGLSPLEQYF	TGTGCCAGCAGTTCTAGGGGGCTATCCCCGCTCGAGCAGTACTTC
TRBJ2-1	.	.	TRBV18	CASSLTWEISYNEQFF	TGTGCCAGCTCACTCACCTGGGAGATCTCCTACAATGAGCAGTTCTTC
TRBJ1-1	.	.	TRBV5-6	CASSLVVTEGEAFF	TGTGCCAGCAGCTTGGTGGTCACGGAGGGTGAAGCTTTCTTT
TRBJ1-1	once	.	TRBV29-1	CSVAPRGNTEAFF	TGCAGCGTTGCCCCCCGAGGGAACACTGAAGCTTTCTTT
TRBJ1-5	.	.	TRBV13	CASSLFGQPQHF	TGTGCCAGCAGCTTATTCGGGCAGCCCCAGCATTTT
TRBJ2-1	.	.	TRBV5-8	CASSSGTHSYNEQFF	TGTGCCAGCAGCTCCGGGACTCACTCCTACAATGAGCAGTTCTTC
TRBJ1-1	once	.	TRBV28	CASSLTGLNTEAFF	TGTGCCAGCAGTTTAACGGGATTGAACACTGAAGCTTTCTTT
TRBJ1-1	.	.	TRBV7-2	CASSLAMGSSAFF	TGTGCCAGCAGCTTAGCGATGGGGTCTAGCGCTTTCTTT
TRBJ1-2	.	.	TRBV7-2	CASSLKVRGGTNGYTF	TGTGCCAGCAGCTTAAAGGTTCGGGGAGGCACAAACGGCTACACCTTC
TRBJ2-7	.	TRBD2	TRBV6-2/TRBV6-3	CASSSGTSGLLTTSYEQYF	TGTGCCAGCAGCTCCGGGACTAGCGGGCTCCTTACTACCTCCTACGAGCAGTACTTC
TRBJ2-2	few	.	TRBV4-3	CASSQDLRGPHNTGELFF	TGCGCCAGCAGCCAAGATCTGCGGGGACCCCATAACACCGGGGAGCTGTTTTTT
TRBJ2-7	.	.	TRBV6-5	CASRLSTGPGEQYF	TGTGCCAGCAGGCTCTCTACAGGGCCCGGCGAGCAGTACTTC
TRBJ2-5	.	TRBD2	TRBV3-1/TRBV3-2	CASSFWREVGETQYF	TGTGCCAGCTCCTTTTGGCGGGAGGTTGGTGAGACCCAGTACTTC
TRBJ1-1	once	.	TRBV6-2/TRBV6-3	CASSYRGAGNTEAFF	TGTGCCAGCAGTTATCGGGGGGCGGGGAACACTGAAGCTTTCTTT
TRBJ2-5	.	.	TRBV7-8	CASTPDRGFLTSGEETQYF	TGTGCCAGCACCCCGGACAGGGGATTTCTGACTAGCGGTGAAGAGACCCAGTACTTC
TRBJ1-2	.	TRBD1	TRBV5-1	CASTGQGANYGYTF	TGCGCCAGCACGGGACAGGGAGCTAACTATGGCTACACCTTC
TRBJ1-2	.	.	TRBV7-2	CASSPRQDSVGGYTF	TGTGCCAGCAGCCCCCGACAGGATTCAGTAGGCGGCTACACCTTC
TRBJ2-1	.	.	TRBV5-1	CASSLWVGDEQFF	TGCGCCAGCAGCTTGTGGGTGGGAGATGAGCAGTTCTTC
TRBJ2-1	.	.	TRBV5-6	CASDFGAYNEQFF	TGTGCCAGCGACTTCGGGGCCTACAATGAGCAGTTCTTC
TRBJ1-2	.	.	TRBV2	CASSEAEGHGYTF	TGTGCCAGCAGTGAAGCGGAGGGGCATGGCTACACCTTC
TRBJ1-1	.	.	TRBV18	CASSPTATGGEAFF	TGTGCCAGCTCACCAACCGCTACAGGCGGTGAAGCTTTCTTT
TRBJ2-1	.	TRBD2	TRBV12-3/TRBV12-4	CASSWGTSDEQFF	TGTGCCAGCAGTTGGGGGACTAGCGATGAGCAGTTCTTC
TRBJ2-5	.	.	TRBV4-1	CASSHMGVETQYF	TGCGCCAGCAGCCATATGGGAGTTGAGACCCAGTACTTC
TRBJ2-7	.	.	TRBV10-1	CASSPTTGMGEQYF	TGCGCCAGCAGCCCGACTACAGGGATGGGCGAGCAGTACTTC
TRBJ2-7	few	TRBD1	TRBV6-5	CASSPSTGREQYF	TGTGCCAGCAGTCCATCGACAGGGCGCGAGCAGTACTTC
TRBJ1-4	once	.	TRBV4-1	CASSQEGVVTGEKLFF	TGCGCCAGCAGCCAAGAGGGGGTGGTGACAGGTGAAAAACTGTTTTTT
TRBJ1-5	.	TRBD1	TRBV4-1	CASSPRQAGGQPQHF	TGCGCCAGCAGCCCCAGACAGGCAGGGGGACAGCCCCAGCATTTT
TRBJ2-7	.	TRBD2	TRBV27	CASGLAGAYEQYF	TGTGCCAGCGGATTAGCGGGAGCCTACGAGCAGTACTTC
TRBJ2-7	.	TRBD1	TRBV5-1	CASSFETGGYEQYF	TGCGCCAGCAGCTTTGAAACAGGGGGTTACGAGCAGTACTTC
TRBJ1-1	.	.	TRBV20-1	CSASQGSVTEAFF	TGCAGTGCTAGTCAGGGATCAGTCACTGAAGCTTTCTTT
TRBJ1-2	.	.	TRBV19	CASSNPGFYGYTF	TGTGCCAGTAGTAATCCGGGGTTCTATGGCTACACCTTC